This T cell receptor beta chain was recorded in a study of T cells after yellow fever vaccination. CDR3 length: 11 residues. The germline CDR1 and CDR2 sequences are SQVTM and ANQGSEA. Trimming stripped 4 bases from V and 5 bases from J, with 7 bases between. TCRdb redid the calling of the 5' RACE reads with MiXCR, one entry per CDR3 protein. Counted here are 200,000 to 250,000 distinct CDR3 sequences, roughly 3% occurring once; the ten biggest clones make up around 3%. Whole-study findings and limits: Among all clonotypes, a small share was observed in both CD4 and CD8 compartments. Peaking faster, on day 5 versus 15, the secondary response was nonetheless weaker.

Only a few counts were recorded for this clonotype. The antigen is not known. This receptor was obtained from a man aged 18-30 years who received the YFV17D yellow fever vaccine. The sequences come from CD4+ T cells sorted from PBMCs, collected 10 days after the yellow fever booster vaccination. This chain uses TRBV29-1 with TRBJ2-3; the D is unclear. The CDR3 DNA sequence: TGCAGCGTTGTCTGGGGAGATACGCAGTATTTT. Protein: CSVVWGDTQYF.